The 17 T cell receptor beta chains listed next were all sequenced from one sample in a study of blood T cell repertoires in COVID-19 (dated by TCRdb to the early 2020s). Libraries were built with the immunoSEQ multiplex PCR assay. TCRdb carries this immuneACCESS record with in-frame sequences only. Its versions omit some clonotypes, under half of them owing to an unresolved V gene in the studies checked, with the rest unexplained. This sample lists around 100,000 clones; 84% were detected once. Clones ranked in the top ten supply 2% of the sample. The material sequenced was peripheral blood. The receptors stem from a man between 65 and 85 years old with active or convalescent COVID-19.

V gene TRBV5-5 combines with J gene TRBJ2-4, with D perhaps TRBD2 (5 bases). CDR3 length: 14 amino acids. V was shortened by 6 bases and J by 0 bases, with 10 bases between the two germline ends. The germline V gene has CDR1 SGHKS and CDR2 YYEKEE (reference sequence). CDR3 loop: CASTQEGAKNIQYF. The CDR3 DNA reads as TGTGCCAGCACCCAAGAGGGAGCCAAAAACATTCAGTACTTC. Looking up the rest from reference TRBV5-5 and TRBJ2-4 gives the full variable domain: DAGVTQSPTHLIKTRGQQVTLRCSPISGHKSVSWYQQVLGQGPQFIFQYYEKEERGRGNFPDRFSARQFPNYSSELNVNALLLGDSALYLCASTQEGAKNIQYFGAGTRLSVL.

The gene calls are TRBV10-3 and TRBJ2-7, with 9 bases identical to TRBD2. Germline-derived CDR1 and CDR2 are ENHRY and SYGVKD. The CDR3 is 13 residues long. The junction had 5 bases not matched to a gene; V was cut back by 4 bases and J by 7 bases. The DNA for the CDR3 is TGTGCCATCAGTGTAGCGGGGGTTGAGGAGCAGTACTTC. Its protein product is CAISVAGVEEQYF.

The chain's CDR3 is CASSIEKGGDGHSGNTIYF. CDR3 coding DNA: TGTGCCAGTAGTATCGAAAAAGGGGGGGACGGACACTCTGGAAACACCATATATTTT. This rearrangement joins TRBV19 to TRBJ1-3; D is perhaps TRBD1 (6 bases). Trimming pared 3 bases from V and 0 bases from J, leaving 21 bases between. CDR3 size: 19 residues. The germline V gene encodes CDR1 LNHDA and CDR2 SQIVND (reference sequence).

The gene calls are TRBV2 and TRBJ2-5, with 9 positions matching TRBD1. The ends lost 6 bases at V and 4 bases at J; junction bases unmatched: 0. The germline V gene encodes CDR1 SNHLY and CDR2 FYNNEI. The CDR3 contains 12 residues. CDR3 in DNA: TGTGCCAGCAGGGGACAGGGAGAGACCCAGTACTTC. This codes for CASRGQGETQYF.

The genes are TRBV9 and TRBJ2-7; 8 positions match TRBD1. Losses at the gene ends were 3 bases for V and 5 bases for J; bases not matched to a gene: 10. This CDR3 has 15 residues. Germline V gene sequence: CDR1 SGDLS, CDR2 YYNGEE. The DNA for the CDR3 is TGTGCCAGCAGCGCGTCGGACAGGGCAATCAACGAGCAGTACTTC. As protein: CASSASDRAINEQYF.

The V and J genes are TRBV30 and TRBJ1-1, with TRBD1 identical over 9 bases. The CDR3 totals 13 residues. Germline V gene lookup returns CDR1 GTSNPN and CDR2 SVGIG (reference sequence). V lost 7 bases, J lost 4 bases, and 7 bases stayed unmatched. DNA for the CDR3: TGTGCCTTGAATCGACAGGGGGGCACTGAAGCTTTCTTT. It yields the protein CALNRQGGTEAFF.

This clone was counted between two and nine times. The CDR3 loop is CASSPKIGDISNQPQHF. In DNA, the CDR3 is TGTGCCAGCAGCCCTAAAATCGGTGACATCAGCAATCAGCCCCAGCATTTT. The J gene is TRBJ1-5, the V gene TRBV7-8; D call uncertain. Germline V gene data show CDR1 as SGHVS and CDR2 as FQNEAQ. This CDR3 spans 17 amino acids. V gave up 5 bases and J gave up 1 base, with 18 bases separating them.

A few counts support this clone. Other DNA sequences from this sample encode an identical CDR3 as well. The rearrangement links TRBV5-4 to TRBJ2-6, with TRBD2 matching 13 bases. CDR3 size: 19 residues. With V trimmed by 4 bases and J by 0 bases, 7 bases remained unmatched. Germline loops: CDR1 SGHNT, CDR2 YYREEE (reference sequence). CDR3 in DNA: TGTGCCAGCAGCATTCGACTAGCGGGGGGTCGCTCTGGGGCCAACGTCCTGACTTTC. This gives the protein CASSIRLAGGRSGANVLTF.

V is TRBV7-9 and J is TRBJ2-1, with 14 bases that match TRBD2. In germline, CDR1 is SEHNR, CDR2 FQNEAQ (reference sequence). This CDR3 is 15 amino acids long. Germline trimming cut 2 bases from V and 10 bases from J; bases unmatched to any gene: 4. The CDR3 bases are TGTGCCAGCAGCTTAACTGGACTAGCGGGGGGCGAGCAGTTCTTC. Amino acids: CASSLTGLAGGEQFF.

This clone appeared once. This chain uses TRBV6-2 or TRBV6-3 with TRBJ2-2; tentative D call: TRBD1 (5 bases). V shed 3 bases and J shed 6 bases, with 11 bases lying between them. CDR1 and CDR2 from the germline V gene are MNHEY and SVGEGT. The CDR3 spans 14 residues. The CDR3 reads CASSYQGNAGELFF. The CDR3 nucleotides are TGTGCCAGCAGTTATCAGGGTAATGCCGGGGAGCTGTTTTTT.

The rearrangement joins TRBV5-1 to TRBJ1-2, with D possibly being TRBD1 (5 bases). Germline CDR1 SGHRS, CDR2 YFSETQ. V was pared by 2 bases and J by 6 bases, with 17 bases between. The CDR3 extends over 15 amino acids. The CDR3, as DNA: TGCGCCAGCAGCTTTACCTGGGGAGGGGAGGATGGCTACACCTTC. This gives the protein CASSFTWGGEDGYTF.

J is TRBJ1-4 and V is TRBV7-9; D unclear. Germline V gene sequence: CDR1 SEHNR, CDR2 FQNEAQ (reference sequence). Trimming pared 3 bases from V and 0 bases from J, leaving 5 bases between. CDR3 length: 14 amino acids. In nucleotides, the CDR3 is TGTGCCAGCAGCTTGCGGGCAACTAATGAAAAACTGTTTTTT. It yields the protein CASSLRATNEKLFF.

The V gene is TRBV5-1, the J gene TRBJ1-2, with TRBD1 identical over 7 bases. The CDR3 has 14 amino acids. Germline CDR1 and CDR2: SGHRS and YFSETQ. Trimming took 3 bases from V and 7 from J; bases not matched to a gene: 9. CDR3 loop: CASSSDTGVRGYTF. Written as DNA, the CDR3 is TGCGCCAGCAGCTCCGATACAGGGGTTCGTGGCTACACCTTC.

The chain employs TRBV28 and TRBJ1-6; no reliable D call. Germline-derived CDR1 and CDR2 are MDHEN and SYDVKM. V dropped 5 bases and J dropped 9 bases, with 14 bases sitting between them. CDR3 length: 14 amino acids. CDR3 protein: CASSLTRGGSPLHF. The CDR3 DNA sequence: TGTGCCAGCAGTCTCACGCGGGGTGGTTCACCCCTCCACTTT.

The chain's CDR3 is CASSEDRDYQPQHF. Here the CDR3 DNA reads TGTGCCAGCAGCGAGGACAGGGACTATCAGCCCCAGCATTTT. This chain uses TRBV2 with TRBJ1-5; TRBD1 matches at 8 bases. The germline CDR1 and CDR2 sequences are SNHLY and FYNNEI. This CDR3 is built from 14 residues. V shed 6 bases, J shed 5 bases, and the junction held 6 bases outside the gene matches. Full variable domain (outside the CDR3, taken from reference TRBV2 and TRBJ1-5): EPEVTQTPSHQVTQMGQEVILRCVPISNHLYFYWYRQILGQKVEFLVSFYNNEISEKSEIFDDQFSVERPDGSNFTLKIRSTKLEDSAMYFCASSEDRDYQPQHFGDGTRLSIL.

This clone was observed once. The chain employs TRBV2 and TRBJ2-1; 14 bases align to TRBD2. V shed 8 bases and J 8 bases; nucleotides not matched to a gene: 14. The V gene's germline CDR1 is SNHLY and CDR2 FYNNEI. The CDR3 is made up of 17 amino acids. The CDR3 protein is CASQTSGGAPSGDEQFF. CDR3 sequence (DNA): TGTGCCAGCCAGACTAGCGGGGGGGCCCCTTCGGGCGATGAGCAGTTCTTC.

This chain links TRBV9 with TRBJ2-1, with TRBD2 matching over 8 bases. The CDR3 extends over 15 amino acids. Germline CDR1 reads SGDLS; CDR2 reads YYNGEE. V dropped 0 bases and J dropped 10; count of bases not matched to a gene: 9. In DNA, the CDR3 is TGTGCCAGCAGCGTAGGAGCGGGGGCCCTTCGGGAGCAGTTCTTC. Translation: CASSVGAGALREQFF. The full variable domain, in which reference TRBV9 and TRBJ2-1 provide the parts outside the CDR3, is DSGVTQTPKHLITATGQRVTLRCSPRSGDLSVYWYQQSLDQGLQFLIQYYNGEERAKGNILERFSAQQFPDLHSELNLSSLELGDSALYFCASSVGAGALREQFFGPGTRLTVL.